Each of the 28 T cell receptor beta chains below was sequenced from the same sample in a study of cytomegalovirus exposure and HLA in healthy donors. The protocol was immunoSEQ multiplex PCR, while the TCRdb copy is restricted to in-frame clones and leaves out a portion. This repertoire shows approximately 110,000 clones, about 94% found once; its top ten account for roughly 1.2%. Sequences were obtained from PBMCs. Receptor source: a young woman in good health and CMV-seronegative.

V is TRBV7-3 and J is TRBJ1-5; TRBD1 agrees at 8 bases. The CDR3 runs to 15 residues. Germline lookup yields CDR1 SGHTA and CDR2 FQGTGA. The V gene end was trimmed by 4 bases and the J gene end by 5 bases; junction bases not matched to a gene: 7. CDR3 residues: CASSSTGQGDQPQHF. For the CDR3, the DNA is TGTGCCAGCAGCTCGACCGGACAGGGAGATCAGCCCCAGCATTTT.

The table lists this clone with a count of one. The chain combines TRBV5-1 with TRBJ2-1; possible D gene TRBD1, 6 bases. Germline CDR1 reads SGHRS; CDR2 reads YFSETQ. This CDR3 comprises 14 residues. Trimming took 0 bases from V and 5 from J, leaving 9 bases between them. CDR3 bases: TGCGCCAGCAGCTTGGAGGACAGAGACAATGAGCAGTTCTTC. This sequence encodes CASSLEDRDNEQFF.

V and J are TRBV15 and TRBJ2-2, with 8 bases that match TRBD2. Per germline, CDR1 LNHNV and CDR2 YYDKDF (reference sequence). The length of the CDR3 is 15 residues. J gave up 6 bases and V 7 bases, and 10 bases lay outside the gene matches. The DNA for the CDR3 is TGTGCCACCACGGGAGGACTAGCAAGATCCGGGGAGCTGTTTTTT. It translates to CATTGGLARSGELFF.

The rearrangement joins TRBV11-1 to TRBJ2-1; 7 nucleotides agree with TRBD2. Looked up from germline, CDR1 is SGHAT and CDR2 is FQDESV (reference sequence). The CDR3 sequence is 15 residues long. Trimming removed 3 bases from V and 6 bases from J; junction bases left unmatched: 8. The CDR3 region has the DNA TGTGCCAGCAGCTTGGCTAGCGGAGCTCTCAATGAGCAGTTCTTC. Translated: CASSLASGALNEQFF.

The chain has TRBV7-9 and TRBJ2-7; D not resolved. Trimming removed 1 base at V and 4 bases at J, with 14 bases between. Looked up from germline, CDR1 is SEHNR and CDR2 is FQNEAQ (reference sequence). This CDR3 has 15 amino acids. For the CDR3, the DNA is TGTGCCAGCAGCTTAGGGCCCGAGGAGTTATACGAGCAGTACTTC. Protein: CASSLGPEELYEQYF.

This clone has a handful of counts. This chain links TRBV11-2 with TRBJ2-7; no clear D. Trimming took 6 bases from V and 2 from J, leaving 14 bases between them. Germline V gives CDR1 SGHAT, CDR2 FQNNGV. This CDR3 is built from 14 residues. The CDR3 DNA reads TGTGCCAGCAGGCACACCCATCAGACCTACGAGCAGTACTTC. Protein: CASRHTHQTYEQYF.

This clone has only one observation. DNA for the CDR3: TGTGCCTGGATTGAGGTTTCTGGGGCCAACGTCCTGACTTTC. Its protein is CAWIEVSGANVLTF. The chain combines TRBV30 with TRBJ2-6, with no clear D. Trimming cost V 4 bases and J 1 base, with 8 bases left between them. CDR1 is GTSNPN, CDR2 SVGIG, per germline (reference sequence). The CDR3 sequence is 14 residues long.

The chain joins TRBV4-1 to TRBJ2-5; D call uncertain. The length of the CDR3 is 14 residues. Between the trimmed V and J ends, which lost 0 bases and 1 base, there was a span of 6 bases. Germline loops: CDR1 MGHRA, CDR2 YSYEKL. CDR3 loop: CASSQDAAQETQYF. The CDR3 region has the DNA TGCGCCAGCAGCCAAGATGCGGCCCAAGAGACCCAGTACTTC.

This chain links TRBV2 with TRBJ2-7; TRBD2 aligns across 7 bases. V shed 3 bases and J 0 bases; nucleotides not matched to a gene: 2. Germline loops: CDR1 SNHLY, CDR2 FYNNEI. The CDR3 loop spans 14 amino acids. The CDR3 sequence is CASSEWDYSYEQYF. The DNA for the CDR3 is TGTGCCAGCAGTGAGTGGGACTACTCCTACGAGCAGTACTTC.

Comments on this clone: The same CDR3 also results from other DNA sequences found in this sample. J is TRBJ1-4 and V is TRBV11-2; D is perhaps TRBD1 (5 bases). Germline CDR1 is SGHAT and CDR2 is FQNNGV. The CDR3 consists of 14 residues. V shed 1 base and J shed 4 bases, with 7 bases lying between them. This chain's CDR3 is CASSLGQSNEKLFF. The CDR3 DNA sequence: TGTGCCAGCAGCTTAGGACAGAGTAATGAAAAACTGTTTTTT.

This clone was observed once. V and J are TRBV6-1 and TRBJ2-5, with D possibly TRBD2 on 5 matching bases. The V end lost 5 bases, the J end lost 1 base, and 8 bases lay between the germline ends. The CDR3 totals 13 residues. Per germline, CDR1 MNHNS and CDR2 SASEGT. CDR3 loop: CASSRELQETQYF. The DNA of the CDR3 is TGTGCCAGCAGTCGGGAACTCCAAGAGACCCAGTACTTC.

The chain combines TRBV29-1 with TRBJ2-4, with 7 bases matching TRBD1. CDR3 length: 13 residues. J gave up 4 bases and V 2 bases, and 2 bases lay outside the gene matches. The germline V gene encodes CDR1 SQVTM and CDR2 ANQGSEA. DNA for the CDR3: TGCAGCGTTGAACCGGGACAGAAAAACATTCAGTACTTC. Residues: CSVEPGQKNIQYF. Variable domain in full (rest from reference TRBV29-1 and TRBJ2-4): SAVISQKPSRDICQRGTSLTIQCQVDSQVTMMFWYRQQPGQSLTLIATANQGSEATYESGFVIDKFPISRPNLTFSTLTVSNMSPEDSSIYLCSVEPGQKNIQYFGAGTRLSVL.

The chain has TRBV11-2 and TRBJ1-5, with TRBD1 as a possible D gene (5 bases). This CDR3 has 15 residues. V lost 2 bases to trimming and J lost 6 bases, with 14 bases between them. The germline V gene encodes CDR1 SGHAT and CDR2 FQNNGV. The CDR3, as DNA: TGTGCCAGCAGCTTATTTGAAGGGGCAGGTCAGCCCCAGCATTTT. Amino acid sequence: CASSLFEGAGQPQHF.

The chain couples TRBV4-2 to TRBJ1-1; a weak D match, TRBD1 (5 bases). V was clipped by 4 bases and J by 3 bases, with 15 bases between them. The CDR3 has 15 residues. In germline, CDR1 is LGHNA, CDR2 YNFKEQ. The CDR3 here is CASSPGGGRDTEAFF. CDR3 nucleotides: TGTGCCAGCAGCCCCGGGGGAGGCCGCGACACTGAAGCTTTCTTT.

CDR3 in amino acids: CAWSVGFRNTEAFF. CDR3 coding DNA: TGTGCCTGGAGTGTCGGGTTCAGGAACACTGAAGCTTTCTTT. V and J are TRBV30 and TRBJ1-1, with no clear D. V was clipped by 0 bases and J by 1 base, with 9 bases between them. This CDR3 is built from 14 residues. Looked up from germline, CDR1 is GTSNPN and CDR2 is SVGIG (reference sequence).

This chain joins TRBV4-1 and TRBJ2-6; D is unresolved. There are 16 residues in the CDR3. The V gene lost 1 base and the J gene lost 2 bases, with 9 bases spanning the gap. Germline lookup yields CDR1 MGHRA and CDR2 YSYEKL. This CDR3 reads CASSQVPVAGANVLTF. The CDR3 DNA reads as TGCGCCAGCAGCCAAGTCCCAGTGGCTGGGGCCAACGTCCTGACTTTC.

The V and J genes are TRBV18 and TRBJ2-7, with 10 bases aligning to TRBD1. The CDR3 is made up of 13 amino acids. Unmatched junction bases numbered 5, after V lost 6 bases and J lost 6 bases. Germline V lookup: CDR1 KGHSH, CDR2 LQKENI. CDR3 sequence (DNA): TGTGCCAGCTCGGACGGGACAGGGGTCGAGCAGTACTTC. Protein product: CASSDGTGVEQYF. Supplemented by reference TRBV18 and TRBJ2-7, the full variable domain reads NAGVMQNPRHLVRRRGQEARLRCSPMKGHSHVYWYRQLPEEGLKFMVYLQKENIIDESGMPKERFSAEFPKEGPSILRIQQVVRGDSAAYFCASSDGTGVEQYFGPGTRLTVT.

The V call is TRBV19, the J call TRBJ1-5; D unresolved. There are 15 residues in the CDR3. Germline lookup yields CDR1 LNHDA and CDR2 SQIVND (reference sequence). V gave up 3 bases and J gave up 4 bases, with 13 bases separating them. The CDR3 region is CASSMMRGVNQPQHF. As DNA, the CDR3 is TGTGCCAGTAGTATGATGCGGGGAGTTAATCAGCCCCAGCATTTT.

This clone was detected only a few times. The chain couples TRBV7-3 to TRBJ2-1; TRBD2 matches 11 bases. Germline CDR1 and CDR2: SGHTA and FQGTGA. This CDR3 region has 15 residues. After removal of 5 bases from V and 7 bases from J, the junction contained 7 bases not matched to a gene. As DNA, the CDR3 is TGTGCCAGCAGCCCTATAGCGGGGGGGCTTAATGAGCAGTTCTTC. It specifies CASSPIAGGLNEQFF.

The chain is built from TRBV5-1 and TRBJ1-2; perhaps TRBD1 as D (6 bases). The V and J ends lost 4 bases and 3 bases respectively, with 16 bases between them. Germline CDR1 reads SGHRS; CDR2 reads YFSETQ. CDR3 length: 15 residues. DNA for the CDR3: TGCGCCAGCAGCATGGTTCCGGACAGAGACTATGGCTACACCTTC. Translating gives CASSMVPDRDYGYTF.

V is TRBV9 and J is TRBJ2-3; D possibly corresponds to TRBD2 (6 bases). The CDR3 loop spans 14 amino acids. V lost 4 bases, J lost 9 bases, and 18 bases lay in between. CDR1 is SGDLS, CDR2 YYNGEE, per germline. Written as DNA, the CDR3 is TGTGCCAGCAGCCCGCGGACTACGGTGCCGACGCAGTATTTT. It yields the protein CASSPRTTVPTQYF.

In its sample, this clone was seen a few times. The chain links TRBV6-4 to TRBJ2-3; 11 nucleotides match TRBD2. CDR1 and CDR2 from the germline V gene are MRHNA and SNTAGT. The junction had 1 base not matched to a gene; V was cut back by 4 bases and J by 1 base. This CDR3 is 15 amino acids long. The CDR3 loop reads CASSVTSGGTDTQYF. CDR3 sequence (DNA): TGTGCCAGCAGTGTGACTAGCGGGGGCACAGATACGCAGTATTTT.

This chain links TRBV30 with TRBJ2-5; 13 bases agree with TRBD2. Germline loops: CDR1 GTSNPN, CDR2 SVGIG (reference sequence). The length of the CDR3 is 16 residues. Unmatched junction bases numbered 10, after V lost 4 bases and J lost 5 bases. The CDR3 here is CAWNSGTSGVGETQYF. The CDR3 DNA sequence: TGTGCCTGGAATTCCGGGACTAGCGGGGTTGGGGAGACCCAGTACTTC.

V gene TRBV6-5 combines with J gene TRBJ1-2; the D gene is possibly TRBD1 (5 bases). There are 14 residues in the CDR3. Looked up from germline, CDR1 is MNHEY and CDR2 is SVGAGI. V lost 2 bases to trimming and J lost 8 bases, with 15 bases between them. CDR3 bases: TGTGCCAGCAGTTACGTGCAGGGATTACGAGGCTACACCTTC. It is translated as CASSYVQGLRGYTF.

Points on this clone: The germline gene is not matched at one end of the junction; a read error may be the cause. Other DNA variants within this sample encode the same CDR3. The chain has TRBV28 and TRBJ1-2; D may be TRBD1 (5 bases). This CDR3 has 16 amino acids. The V gene's germline CDR1 is MDHEN and CDR2 SYDVKM. Here the CDR3 DNA reads TGTGCCAGCAGCTCGTCCCGGGGGTCCTCTAATTATGGCTACACCTTC. This sequence encodes CASSSSRGSSNYGYTF.

The rearrangement joins TRBV2 to TRBJ2-4, with D possibly matching TRBD1 (5 bases). CDR1 and CDR2 from the germline V gene are SNHLY and FYNNEI. The CDR3 is 15 amino acids. Trimming stripped 1 base from V and 0 bases from J, with 7 bases between. The CDR3 DNA reads TGTGCCAGCAGTGAAGGACAGCTAGCCAAAAACATTCAGTACTTC. Protein sequence: CASSEGQLAKNIQYF.

The chain links TRBV5-4 to TRBJ1-6, with a possible D match to TRBD1 (5 bases). Trimming took off 0 bases at V and 7 bases at J, with 11 bases between the two ends. CDR1 and CDR2 (germline): SGHNT, YYREEE (reference sequence). CDR3 length equals 15 residues. CDR3 in DNA: TGTGCCAGCAGCTTGGAACAGGCTCAAAATTCACCCCTCCACTTT. Amino acid sequence: CASSLEQAQNSPLHF.

This chain connects TRBV27 to TRBJ1-2, with 10 bases fitting TRBD1. The junction had 4 bases not matched to a gene; V was cut back by 5 bases and J by 4 bases. Germline loops: CDR1 MNHEY, CDR2 SMNVEV (reference sequence). The CDR3 contains 14 residues. CDR3 bases: TGTGCCAGCAGTATGGGACAGGGGCGCTATGGCTACACCTTC. This sequence encodes CASSMGQGRYGYTF.